Below are 3 T cell receptor beta chains sequenced from a single sample in a study of patients and donors after allogeneic stem cell transplantation. Via MiXCR, TCRdb re-called the RT-PCR reads, giving one row per CDR3 protein. This table has around 70,000 distinct CDR3 sequences, approximately 26% appearing once. The sample taken for sequencing was blood, either unsorted or a sorted T cell fraction (not recorded which). The receptors shown here come from a human donor who was either an allogeneic HSCT recipient or a stem cell or donor lymphocyte infusion donor (not recorded which). It is not recorded whose cells these are; they may come from a transplant donor.

The chain recombines TRBV20-1 with TRBJ1-6, with D perhaps TRBD1 (5 bases). CDR1 is DFQATT, CDR2 SNEGSKA, per germline (reference sequence). The V gene lost 6 bases and the J gene lost 0 bases, with 12 bases spanning the gap. The CDR3 runs to 15 residues. This chain's CDR3 is CSAGVVSSYNSPLHF. CDR3 nucleotides: TGCAGTGCAGGGGTCGTTAGCTCCTATAATTCACCCCTCCACTTT.

This clonotype occurred many times. CDR3 coding DNA: TGTGCCAGCAGCCCAGGAAGTGCTCGGCCCCAGCATTTT. Protein product: CASSPGSARPQHF. The chain is built from TRBV3-1 and TRBJ1-5; no firm D call. The ends were cut back, 4 bases at V and 9 bases at J, with 13 bases in the middle. CDR3 size: 13 residues. The germline CDR1 and CDR2 sequences are LGHDT and YNNKEL (reference sequence). The full variable domain, rest sourced from reference TRBV3-1 and TRBJ1-5, is DTAVSQTPKYLVTQMGNDKSIKCEQNLGHDTMYWYKQDSKKFLKIMFSYNNKELIINETVPNRFSPKSPDKAHLNLHINSLELGDSAVYFCASSPGSARPQHFGDGTRLSIL.

This clonotype has just a few counts. This CDR3 reads CASREGSYNEQFF. For the CDR3, the DNA is TGTGCCAGCAGAGAGGGCTCCTACAATGAGCAGTTCTTC. This sequence joins TRBV7-8 and TRBJ2-1; TRBD2 might be the D (5 bases). CDR3 length: 13 residues. CDR1 and CDR2 (germline): SGHVS, FQNEAQ. V was pared by 6 bases and J by 0 bases, with 6 bases between.